The entry below describes one T cell receptor beta chain. Antigen: not known. CDR1 is MDHEN and CDR2 is SYDVKM in the germline V gene. This CDR3 has 14 residues. Trimming left V 6 bases short and J 6 bases short, with 14 bases between. Sequencing used immunoSEQ multiplex PCR; TCRdb keeps in-frame clones, though not all of them. The sample consists of approximately 150,000 clones, almost 95% of them appearing once. These data originate in a study of T cell responses to AZD1222 COVID-19 vaccine. Study findings and constraints: Distributed over spike, vaccine-associated CD4 TCRs predominated at 160-218 and 743-854. Only six people who got AZD1222 tested seropositive at baseline.

The source of this sequence is an adult in good health. This chain joins TRBV28 and TRBJ1-4; D is unresolved. The source was peripheral blood, collected on day 0 of AZD1222 vaccination. The CDR3 loop reads CASSRHRADEKLFF. The DNA of the CDR3 is TGTGCCAGCAGCCGACACCGGGCGGATGAAAAACTGTTTTTT.